This T cell receptor beta chain comes out of a study of Graves' ophthalmopathy and Graves' hyperthyroidism. The CDR3 has 15 residues. Per the germline V gene, CDR1 is LNHDA and CDR2 is SQIVND (reference sequence). V lost 6 bases, J lost 3 bases, and 17 bases lay in between. Scientists amplified the TCR beta CDR3 regions from RNA transcripts. RT-PCR in the first round used HTBI primers; a second-round multiplex PCR followed. TCRdb itself ran the multiplex PCR reads through MiXCR, one entry per CDR3 protein. The data show 500,000 to 700,000 distinct CDR3 sequences, with about a fifth seen just once and 7.1% held by the top ten. This clonotype was seen a few times.

The sequencing input was peripheral blood. The chain is built from TRBV19 and TRBJ1-1; unclear D gene. This clonotype originated in a woman younger than 35 with stable Graves' hyperthyroidism. Some clones in this sample may be carry-over from other donors' samples. In nucleotides, the CDR3 is TGTGCCAGTAGCTTTATTCGGGAGGGAGACACTGAAGCTTTCTTT. Translation: CASSFIREGDTEAFF. Full variable domain (missing parts from reference TRBV19 and TRBJ1-1): DGGITQSPKYLFRKEGQNVTLSCEQNLNHDAMYWYRQDPGQGLRLIYYSQIVNDFQKGDIAEGYSVSREKKESFPLTVTSAQKNPTAFYLCASSFIREGDTEAFFGQGTRLTVV.